This is a list of T cell receptor beta chains from one sample in a study of T-cell reconstitution after alpha-beta-depleted transplantation in children. TCRdb re-analysed the PCR reads in MiXCR, keeping a single row per CDR3 protein. The profile shows 90,000 to 100,000 distinct CDR3 sequences, 23% of them singletons. Sample: PBMCs, taken before TCRalphabeta/CD19-depleted stem cell transplant. These receptors all stem from a boy aged 2 to 10 with acute lymphoblastic leukemia, due to receive a stem cell transplant. CDR3s include the opening cysteine and the closing phenylalanine or tryptophan. Each record gives: clone size, V gene, D gene, J gene, CDR3 DNA, CDR3 protein. D genes are given only for firm matches. The size of a clone is reported for some rows only, either as once, few or many, or as a class for expanded clones.

clone size: few
V gene: TRBV7-8
D gene: TRBD1
J gene: TRBJ2-1
CDR3 DNA: TGTGCCAGCAGCTTAGAAACGGGGGACAGGGGGCAGTTCTTC
CDR3 protein: CASSLETGDRGQFF

clone size: few
V gene: TRBV29-1
D gene: TRBD1
J gene: TRBJ2-2
CDR3 DNA: TGCAGCGTTCAATTGGGACAGGGAAACACCGGGGAGCTGTTTTTT
CDR3 protein: CSVQLGQGNTGELFF

clone size: many
V gene: TRBV29-1
D gene: TRBD1
J gene: TRBJ1-5
CDR3 DNA: TGCAGCGTTGTCCTACAGGGGGCGGAAAGTCAGCCCCAGCATTTT
CDR3 protein: CSVVLQGAESQPQHF

clone size: NA
V gene: TRBV5-5
D gene: NA
J gene: TRBJ1-1
CDR3 DNA: TGTGCCAGCAGAGGCACTGAAGCTTTCTTT
CDR3 protein: CASRGTEAFF

clone size: NA
V gene: TRBV3-1
D gene: TRBD1
J gene: TRBJ1-1
CDR3 DNA: TGTGCCAGCAGCCACAACAGGGGGAGCACTGAAGCTTTCTTT
CDR3 protein: CASSHNRGSTEAFF

clone size: NA
V gene: TRBV28
D gene: NA
J gene: TRBJ2-5
CDR3 DNA: TGTGCCAGCAGTCATGGCGGGAAGGAGACCCAGTACTTC
CDR3 protein: CASSHGGKETQYF

clone size: few
V gene: TRBV12-3/TRBV12-4
D gene: NA
J gene: TRBJ1-1
CDR3 DNA: TGTGCCAGCAGTTTAGCGCGGCCGGCTGAAGCTTTCTTT
CDR3 protein: CASSLARPAEAFF

clone size: few
V gene: TRBV28
D gene: NA
J gene: TRBJ2-2
CDR3 DNA: TGTGCCAGCAGGACGCTTACGACCGGGGAGCTGTTTTTT
CDR3 protein: CASRTLTTGELFF

clone size: many
V gene: TRBV5-1
D gene: TRBD1
J gene: TRBJ2-2
CDR3 DNA: TGCGCCAGCAGCTTGGGCTCAGGGGGCAACACCGGGGAGCTGTTTTTT
CDR3 protein: CASSLGSGGNTGELFF

clone size: few
V gene: TRBV4-1
D gene: TRBD2
J gene: TRBJ2-1
CDR3 DNA: TGCGCCAGCAGCCAAGTCTTAGTGGGAGGGGCAGGCCTCTTC
CDR3 protein: CASSQVLVGGAGLF

clone size: NA
V gene: TRBV4-2
D gene: TRBD2
J gene: TRBJ2-7
CDR3 DNA: TGTGCCAGCAGCGCTCGGGAGGGCGACGAGCAGTACTTC
CDR3 protein: CASSAREGDEQYF

clone size: few
V gene: TRBV7-8
D gene: NA
J gene: TRBJ2-1
CDR3 DNA: TGTGCCAGCAACCCCGGGAGCAACAATGAGCAGTTCTTC
CDR3 protein: CASNPGSNNEQFF

clone size: NA
V gene: TRBV4-1
D gene: NA
J gene: TRBJ2-3
CDR3 DNA: TGCGCCAGCAGCCAGCTAGGGGGCACAGATACGCAGTATTTT
CDR3 protein: CASSQLGGTDTQYF

clone size: NA
V gene: TRBV9
D gene: NA
J gene: TRBJ2-5
CDR3 DNA: TGTGCCAGCAGCGCGGCTGTGGGGGGAGGAAAAGAGACCCAGTACTTC
CDR3 protein: CASSAAVGGGKETQYF

clone size: many
V gene: TRBV20-1
D gene: NA
J gene: TRBJ2-1
CDR3 DNA: TGCAGTGCTAGAGATGACCTAGCGGAGGGGGTCGATGAGCAGTTCTTC
CDR3 protein: CSARDDLAEGVDEQFF

clone size: few
V gene: TRBV5-5
D gene: TRBD1
J gene: TRBJ2-7
CDR3 DNA: TGTGCCAGCAGCTTGTTCGGCGGGACAGGACTGCTGGAGCAGTACTTC
CDR3 protein: CASSLFGGTGLLEQYF

clone size: few
V gene: TRBV5-6
D gene: TRBD1
J gene: TRBJ1-1
CDR3 DNA: TGTGCCAGCAGCGTAACAGGGGCGAGGGTGACTGAAGCTTTCTTT
CDR3 protein: CASSVTGARVTEAFF

clone size: NA
V gene: TRBV24-1
D gene: TRBD1
J gene: TRBJ1-2
CDR3 DNA: TGTGCCACCAGTGATGGACAGGGGCACAACTATGGCTACACCTTC
CDR3 protein: CATSDGQGHNYGYTF

clone size: few
V gene: TRBV20-1
D gene: NA
J gene: TRBJ1-4
CDR3 DNA: TGCAGTGCCGGGAGGGGTCGTGCTAATGAAAAACTGTTTTTT
CDR3 protein: CSAGRGRANEKLFF

clone size: few
V gene: TRBV20-1
D gene: NA
J gene: TRBJ1-2
CDR3 DNA: TGCAGTGCTACTACGAGCCAGGGTGTCGACTATGGCTACACCTTC
CDR3 protein: CSATTSQGVDYGYTF

clone size: few
V gene: TRBV27
D gene: NA
J gene: TRBJ2-7
CDR3 DNA: TGTGCCAGCAGCCGGGAGACCGGGACAGAATCCTACGAGCAGTACTTC
CDR3 protein: CASSRETGTESYEQYF

clone size: many
V gene: TRBV6-5
D gene: TRBD2
J gene: TRBJ2-5
CDR3 DNA: TGTGCCAGCAGTTACTCCGGGACTAGCGGAGGAGAGACCCAGTACTTC
CDR3 protein: CASSYSGTSGGETQYF

clone size: NA
V gene: TRBV28
D gene: NA
J gene: TRBJ2-1
CDR3 DNA: TGTGCCAGCAGGCCACCGGGACTGCTTTACAATGAGCAGTTCTTC
CDR3 protein: CASRPPGLLYNEQFF

clone size: few
V gene: TRBV6-5
D gene: NA
J gene: TRBJ1-1
CDR3 DNA: TGTGCCAGCAGTTACTCGTACGGGCGGTTGAACACTGAAGCTTTCTTT
CDR3 protein: CASSYSYGRLNTEAFF

clone size: NA
V gene: TRBV28
D gene: NA
J gene: TRBJ2-5
CDR3 DNA: TGTGCCAGCAGTTTAGGAAAGACGTACCAAGAGACCCAGTACTTC
CDR3 protein: CASSLGKTYQETQYF

clone size: few
V gene: TRBV7-9
D gene: TRBD2
J gene: TRBJ2-1
CDR3 DNA: TGTGCCAGCAGCCCCCGTGTGACTAGCGGGAGATCGTATGAGCAGTTCTTC
CDR3 protein: CASSPRVTSGRSYEQFF

clone size: few
V gene: TRBV28
D gene: TRBD1
J gene: TRBJ1-2
CDR3 DNA: TGTGCCAGCAGCCGGGGACAGAATGGCTACACCTTC
CDR3 protein: CASSRGQNGYTF

clone size: NA
V gene: TRBV9
D gene: NA
J gene: TRBJ2-3
CDR3 DNA: TGTGCCAGCAGCCCCCTCCAGGGGGGCAGCACAGATACGCAGTATTTT
CDR3 protein: CASSPLQGGSTDTQYF

clone size: NA
V gene: TRBV20-1
D gene: NA
J gene: TRBJ1-2
CDR3 DNA: TGCAGTGCTAGAGATCTGGACAGCGTTCTAAATGGCTACACCTTC
CDR3 protein: CSARDLDSVLNGYTF

clone size: few
V gene: TRBV7-2
D gene: TRBD2
J gene: TRBJ2-3
CDR3 DNA: TGTGCCAGCAGCTTAGCGGGAGGGCGCGGTACAGATACGCAGTATTTT
CDR3 protein: CASSLAGGRGTDTQYF

clone size: NA
V gene: TRBV4-1
D gene: TRBD2
J gene: TRBJ2-3
CDR3 DNA: TGCGCCAGCAGCCAACAGCGGGAGGGAGCGGTTACGCAGTATTTT
CDR3 protein: CASSQQREGAVTQYF

clone size: NA
V gene: TRBV7-2
D gene: NA
J gene: TRBJ2-3
CDR3 DNA: TGTGCCAGCAGCTTGAAGGGATCTAAGGGCACAGATACGCAGTATTTT
CDR3 protein: CASSLKGSKGTDTQYF

clone size: NA
V gene: TRBV6-5
D gene: NA
J gene: TRBJ2-2
CDR3 DNA: TGTGCCAGCAGTTACTCTACCACCGGGGAGCTGTTTTTT
CDR3 protein: CASSYSTTGELFF

clone size: NA
V gene: TRBV7-2
D gene: NA
J gene: TRBJ2-5
CDR3 DNA: TGTGCCAGCAGCTCCTGGCCCGGGGAGACCCAGTACTTC
CDR3 protein: CASSSWPGETQYF

clone size: many
V gene: TRBV29-1
D gene: TRBD2
J gene: TRBJ2-1
CDR3 DNA: TGCAGCGTCGCACCTAGCGGGAGGAAGAATGAGCAGTTCTTC
CDR3 protein: CSVAPSGRKNEQFF

clone size: NA
V gene: TRBV6-1
D gene: TRBD1
J gene: TRBJ1-1
CDR3 DNA: TGTGCCAGCAGGCAGGGGGCCCCTACCTGGATGAACACTGAAGCTTTCTTT
CDR3 protein: CASRQGAPTWMNTEAFF

clone size: NA
V gene: TRBV29-1
D gene: NA
J gene: TRBJ1-1
CDR3 DNA: TGCAGCTTCAAAAGCGCGCAGCTACGGGAAGCTTTCTTT
CDR3 protein: CSFKSAQLREAFF

clone size: NA
V gene: TRBV20-1
D gene: TRBD1
J gene: TRBJ2-2
CDR3 DNA: TGCAGTGCAGGGGGCTCCTTAACCGGGGAGCTGTTTTTT
CDR3 protein: CSAGGSLTGELFF

clone size: many
V gene: TRBV10-2
D gene: NA
J gene: TRBJ2-3
CDR3 DNA: TGCGCCAGCAGTGAGCGGGAGACAGATACGCAGTATTTT
CDR3 protein: CASSERETDTQYF

clone size: few
V gene: TRBV3-1
D gene: TRBD1
J gene: TRBJ1-2
CDR3 DNA: TGTGCCAGCTCCAAAGATTTCCGAGGGACAGTCTATGGCTACACCTTC
CDR3 protein: CASSKDFRGTVYGYTF

clone size: NA
V gene: TRBV5-6
D gene: TRBD2
J gene: TRBJ2-7
CDR3 DNA: TGTGCCAGCAGCTTGATGGGACTAGCCCTCGACGAGCAGTACTTC
CDR3 protein: CASSLMGLALDEQYF

clone size: NA
V gene: TRBV24-1
D gene: TRBD1
J gene: TRBJ1-5
CDR3 DNA: TGTGCCACCAGTGATTCGCCAGGGGGCTACAATCAGCCCCAGCATTTT
CDR3 protein: CATSDSPGGYNQPQHF

clone size: few
V gene: TRBV29-1
D gene: NA
J gene: TRBJ2-1
CDR3 DNA: TGCAGCGTTCCCTCCCGGGACTTTGGGGAGCAGTTCTTC
CDR3 protein: CSVPSRDFGEQFF

clone size: NA
V gene: TRBV28
D gene: NA
J gene: TRBJ1-5
CDR3 DNA: TGTGCCAGCCTGGACCAGTTTAACCGCTATAGCAATCAGCCCCAGCATTTT
CDR3 protein: CASLDQFNRYSNQPQHF

clone size: NA
V gene: TRBV28
D gene: NA
J gene: TRBJ1-1
CDR3 DNA: TGTGCCAGCAGTTTAGCACAGGGCACGGCTTTCTTT
CDR3 protein: CASSLAQGTAFF